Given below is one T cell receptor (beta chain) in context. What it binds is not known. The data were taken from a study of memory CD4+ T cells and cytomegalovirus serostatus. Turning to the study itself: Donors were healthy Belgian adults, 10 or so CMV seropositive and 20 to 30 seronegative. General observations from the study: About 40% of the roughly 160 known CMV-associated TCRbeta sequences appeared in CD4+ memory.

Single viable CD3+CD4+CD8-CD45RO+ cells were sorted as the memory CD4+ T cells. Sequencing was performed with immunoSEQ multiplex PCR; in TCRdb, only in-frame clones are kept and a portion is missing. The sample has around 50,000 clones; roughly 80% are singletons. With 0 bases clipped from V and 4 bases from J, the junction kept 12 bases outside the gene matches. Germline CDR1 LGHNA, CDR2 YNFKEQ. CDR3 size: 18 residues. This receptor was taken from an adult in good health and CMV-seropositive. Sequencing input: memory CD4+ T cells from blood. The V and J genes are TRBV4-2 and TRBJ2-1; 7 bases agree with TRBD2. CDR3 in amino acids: CASSQDLGGGLVYNEQFF. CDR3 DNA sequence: TGTGCCAGCAGCCAAGATCTCGGGGGTGGACTAGTGTACAATGAGCAGTTCTTC.